This TCR beta chain originates from a study of low-dose radiotherapy and immunotherapy resistance in tumors. Looking at the study overall: Every six weeks patients received intravenous ipilimumab 1 mg/kg, and every two weeks they received intravenous nivolumab 240 mg. For four cycles from cycle 1 day 1, patients took 300 mg oral aspirin daily.

Time point denoted: before trial treatment. Every donor was treated with nivolumab, ipilimumab, aspirin, low-dose cyclophosphamide and also low-dose radiotherapy. The CDR3 loop spans 9 amino acids. The V end lost 6 bases, the J end lost 9 bases, and 6 bases lay between the germline ends. CDR1 and CDR2 (germline): SQVTM, ANQGSEA. TCRs were put through 20 PCR cycles of amplification with Phusion. A constant-region primer and the V-primer adapter served as the primer pair. Through in vitro transcription, the mRNA that had been isolated was amplified. One entry per CDR3 protein, called by TCRdb with MiXCR from the reads. The sample comprises some 45,000 distinct CDR3 sequences, approximately 12% of which are singletons, and about 6.2% rests with the top ten. This clonotype was counted ten times or more.

This clonotype was sampled from a female donor with ovarian cancer. Sequenced material: PBMCs, taken before treatment. The V call is TRBV29-1, the J call TRBJ2-1; D gene unclear. The CDR3 spells CSVEPEQFF. CDR3 DNA sequence: TGCAGCGTAGAGCCTGAGCAGTTCTTC.